The rows below give T cell receptor beta chains drawn from one sample of a study of blood T cells in healthy people across ages. TCRdb fed the 5' RACE reads into MiXCR, producing one record per CDR3 protein. Found here are about 1.1 million distinct CDR3 sequences, less than 45% of them singletons; the top ten hold about an eighth. Sequences were obtained from blood. These receptor sequences come from a man younger than 35 in good health. Each CDR3 is given with its conserved first and last residue. D genes are given only for firm matches. Clone size is stated in some rows and not others, as once, few, many or a class when expanded.

NA | TRBJ1-2 | few | 11 | TRBV6-1 | CATGYNYGYTF | TGTGCGACGGGTTATAACTATGGCTACACCTTC
TRBD1 | TRBJ2-3 | NA | 16 | TRBV6-6 | CASSYPGQWASDTQYF | TGTGCCAGCAGTTACCCGGGACAGTGGGCTTCGGATACGCAGTATTTT
NA | TRBJ2-7 | NA | 13 | TRBV9 | CASSVGLKYEQYF | TGTGCCAGCAGCGTAGGATTGAAATACGAGCAGTACTTC
NA | TRBJ1-2 | few | 14 | TRBV10-3 | CAISESQGYYGYTF | TGTGCCATCAGTGAGTCACAGGGCTACTATGGCTACACCTTC
TRBD1 | TRBJ1-4 | few | 16 | TRBV2 | CASAGQGAIGSEKLFF | TGTGCCAGCGCCGGACAGGGGGCCATAGGAAGTGAAAAACTGTTTTTT
NA | TRBJ2-2 | NA | 15 | TRBV6-5 | CASSFDRSNTGELFF | TGTGCCAGCAGCTTCGACAGATCGAACACCGGGGAGCTGTTTTTT
NA | TRBJ1-2 | few | 12 | TRBV29-1 | CGVVSGDYGYTF | TGCGGCGTTGTTTCCGGGGACTATGGCTACACCTTC
NA | TRBJ1-2 | NA | 12 | TRBV28 | CASSFYRNGYTF | TGTGCCAGCAGTTTTTACAGAAATGGCTACACCTTC
NA | TRBJ1-1 | NA | 15 | TRBV20-1 | CSASGDPGYLTEAFF | TGCAGTGCTAGCGGGGACCCGGGGTATCTCACTGAAGCTTTCTTT
NA | TRBJ1-2 | few | 13 | TRBV27 | CASSSTEAYGYTF | TGTGCCAGCAGTTCTACAGAGGCCTATGGCTACACCTTC
NA | TRBJ2-2 | NA | 17 | TRBV15 | CATSRDQTGRHTGELFF | TGTGCCACCAGCAGAGACCAGACAGGGAGGCACACCGGGGAGCTGTTTTTT
NA | TRBJ2-2 | NA | 14 | TRBV7-9 | CASSQSTGTGELFF | TGTGCCAGCAGCCAATCCACGGGCACCGGGGAGCTGTTTTTT
NA | TRBJ2-7 | few | 14 | TRBV13 | CASSLDSGNNEQYF | TGTGCCAGCAGCTTAGATTCGGGAAACAATGAGCAGTACTTC
NA | TRBJ2-5 | NA | 17 | TRBV12-5 | CASGLVQGSPGGETQYF | TGTGCTAGTGGTTTGGTACAGGGAAGTCCTGGGGGAGAGACCCAGTACTTC
NA | TRBJ1-6 | NA | 13 | TRBV5-1 | CASSLDPNSPLHF | TGCGCCAGCAGCTTGGACCCTAATTCACCCCTCCACTTT
TRBD2 | TRBJ2-1 | NA | 16 | TRBV7-6 | CASSLTGGNSYNEQFF | TGTGCCAGCAGCTTAACGGGGGGGAACTCCTACAATGAGCAGTTCTTC
NA | TRBJ1-1 | NA | 14 | TRBV7-2 | CASSLDTNKGGAFF | TGTGCCAGCAGCTTAGACACCAACAAAGGGGGAGCTTTCTTT
TRBD2 | TRBJ2-2 | NA | 16 | TRBV24-1 | CATSDGLAGDTGELFF | TGTGCCACCAGTGATGGACTAGCGGGGGACACCGGGGAGCTGTTTTTT
TRBD2 | TRBJ2-1 | few | 16 | TRBV6-6 | CASSYSLAGGGNEQFF | TGTGCCAGCAGTTACTCACTAGCGGGGGGCGGGAATGAGCAGTTCTTC
NA | TRBJ2-7 | NA | 15 | TRBV7-9 | CASSPSTGSIHEQYF | TGTGCCAGCAGCCCCAGTACAGGGAGTATCCACGAGCAGTACTTC
NA | TRBJ2-1 | few | 12 | TRBV7-9 | CASSFARNEQFF | TGTGCCAGCAGCTTCGCTCGTAATGAGCAGTTCTTC
NA | TRBJ2-7 | NA | 13 | TRBV11-3 | CASSLEPYNEQYF | TGTGCCAGCAGCTTGGAGCCATACAATGAGCAGTACTTC
NA | TRBJ2-1 | NA | 18 | TRBV6-2/TRBV6-3 | CASRKSAFTGYPYNEQFF | TGTGCCAGCAGGAAATCCGCCTTTACAGGGTATCCCTACAATGAGCAGTTCTTC
TRBD1 | TRBJ2-6 | NA | 16 | TRBV6-6 | CASSYPTGSGANVLTF | TGTGCCAGCAGTTATCCGACAGGGTCTGGGGCCAACGTCCTGACTTTC
NA | TRBJ1-4 | NA | 13 | TRBV11-2 | CASHRTGNEKLFF | TGTGCCAGCCACCGGACTGGAAATGAAAAACTGTTTTTT